This T cell receptor beta chain was identified in a study of cytotoxic CD8 clonotypes in ibrutinib-treated CLL. Study observations and caveats: T-cell clonality at baseline went above that of age-matched healthy donors and rose and fell with circulating CD8+ T-cell counts.

Comments on this clone: Its antigen is still unknown.

Here immunoSEQ multiplex PCR was the method, and the copy in TCRdb shows in-frame clones only, minus some. Of about 27,000 clones listed, approximately 85% are singletons. Germline V lookup: CDR1 SGHDT, CDR2 YYEEEE. V lost 4 bases and J lost 2; bases outside the gene matches: 10. The CDR3 spans 16 residues. The sample was PBMCs, taken after 24 months of ibrutinib treatment. The chain is built from TRBV5-6 and TRBJ2-3; 7 nucleotides align to TRBD2. The sequence came from a human donor with chronic lymphocytic leukemia. The CDR3 DNA reads TGTGCCAGCAGCCTTTTTACTAGCGACTACACAGATACGCAGTATTTT. It is translated as CASSLFTSDYTDTQYF. Filled out from reference TRBV5-6 and TRBJ2-3, the complete variable domain reads DAGVTQSPTHLIKTRGQQVTLRCSPKSGHDTVSWYQQALGQGPQFIFQYYEEEERQRGNFPDRFSGHQFPNYSSELNVNALLLGDSALYLCASSLFTSDYTDTQYFGPGTRLTVL.